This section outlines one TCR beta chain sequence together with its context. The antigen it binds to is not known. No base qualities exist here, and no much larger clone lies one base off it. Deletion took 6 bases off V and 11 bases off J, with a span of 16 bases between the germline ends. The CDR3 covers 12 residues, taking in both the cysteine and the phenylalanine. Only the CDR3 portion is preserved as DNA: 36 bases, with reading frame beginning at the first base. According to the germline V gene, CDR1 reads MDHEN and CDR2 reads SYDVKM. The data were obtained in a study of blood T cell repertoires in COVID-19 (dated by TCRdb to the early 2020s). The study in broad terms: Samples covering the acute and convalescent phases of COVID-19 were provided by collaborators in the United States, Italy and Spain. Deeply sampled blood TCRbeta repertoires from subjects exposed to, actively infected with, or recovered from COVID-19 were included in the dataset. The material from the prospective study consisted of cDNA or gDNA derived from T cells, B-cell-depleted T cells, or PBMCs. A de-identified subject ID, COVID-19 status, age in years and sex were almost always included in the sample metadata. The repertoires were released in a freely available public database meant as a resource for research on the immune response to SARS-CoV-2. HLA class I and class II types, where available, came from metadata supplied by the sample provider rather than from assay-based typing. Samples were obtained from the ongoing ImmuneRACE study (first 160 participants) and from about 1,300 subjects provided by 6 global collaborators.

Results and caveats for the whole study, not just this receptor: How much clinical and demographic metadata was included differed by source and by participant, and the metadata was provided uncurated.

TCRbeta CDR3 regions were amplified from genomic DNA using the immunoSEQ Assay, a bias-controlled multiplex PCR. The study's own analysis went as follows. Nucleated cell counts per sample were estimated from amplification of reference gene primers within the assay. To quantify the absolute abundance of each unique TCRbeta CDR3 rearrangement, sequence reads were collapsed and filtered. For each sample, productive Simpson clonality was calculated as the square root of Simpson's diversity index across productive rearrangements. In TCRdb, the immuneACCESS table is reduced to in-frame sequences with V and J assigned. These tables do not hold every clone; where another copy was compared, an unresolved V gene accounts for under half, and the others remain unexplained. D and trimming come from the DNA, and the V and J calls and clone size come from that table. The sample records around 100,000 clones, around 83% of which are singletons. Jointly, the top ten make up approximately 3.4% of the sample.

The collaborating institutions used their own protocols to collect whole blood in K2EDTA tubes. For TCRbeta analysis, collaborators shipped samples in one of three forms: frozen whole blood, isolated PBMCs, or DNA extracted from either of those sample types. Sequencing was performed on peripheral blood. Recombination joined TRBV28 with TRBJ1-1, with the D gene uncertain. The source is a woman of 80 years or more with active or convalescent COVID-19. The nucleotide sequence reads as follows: TGTGCCAGCAGGTCTCTAAGTATTACGGCTTTCTTT. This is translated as CASRSLSITAFF.